Listed here are 18 T cell receptor beta chains from one sample, sequenced in a study of T cells after posttransplantation cyclophosphamide. Sampled 1 year posttransplant, controls received myeloablative marrow transplants, methotrexate and a calcineurin inhibitor. Using immunoSEQ multiplex PCR, the repertoire was profiled, and TCRdb retains in-frame clones only, with some absent. The table records about 16,000 clones, approximately 81% of them present only once. The sample consisted of PBMCs, taken after allogeneic stem cell transplant with calcineurin inhibitor and methotrexate. These receptor sequences come from a female patient aged 18-30 years who received an allogeneic stem cell transplant from an unrelated donor, was CMV-positive, and had acute and chronic GVHD. These T cells may partly come from the graft donor.

V and J are TRBV4-2 and TRBJ1-2, with D perhaps matching TRBD1 (6 bases). The germline V and J ends were trimmed by 0 bases and 4 bases, with 12 bases remaining between them. Germline V lookup: CDR1 LGHNA, CDR2 YNFKEQ. The CDR3 is 15 residues long. CDR3 sequence (DNA): TGTGCCAGCAGCCAAGATAGGAGGACAGCCTATGGCTACACCTTC. This translates into CASSQDRRTAYGYTF.

The J gene is TRBJ1-2, the V gene TRBV5-1; D perhaps matches TRBD1 (6 bases). This CDR3 spans 14 amino acids. Germline V gene sequence: CDR1 SGHRS, CDR2 YFSETQ. V lost 2 bases, J lost 0 bases, and 8 bases lay in between. The CDR3 loop reads CASSLGQSNYGYTF. The CDR3 DNA sequence: TGCGCCAGCAGCTTAGGACAGTCTAACTATGGCTACACCTTC.

V usage is TRBV2 and J usage is TRBJ2-7; 8 bases match TRBD1. V shed 5 bases and J 6 bases; nucleotides not matched to a gene: 9. The CDR3 has 14 amino acids. The germline V gene has CDR1 SNHLY and CDR2 FYNNEI. CDR3 in amino acids: CASSRTGWSGEQYF. The CDR3 DNA reads as TGTGCCAGCAGTAGGACAGGGTGGAGTGGCGAGCAGTACTTC. Variable domain in full (rest from reference TRBV2 and TRBJ2-7): EPEVTQTPSHQVTQMGQEVILRCVPISNHLYFYWYRQILGQKVEFLVSFYNNEISEKSEIFDDQFSVERPDGSNFTLKIRSTKLEDSAMYFCASSRTGWSGEQYFGPGTRLTVT.

This chain joins TRBV7-7 and TRBJ2-5; 7 bases agree with TRBD2. J was trimmed by 5 bases and V by 1 base; bases with no gene match: 4. The CDR3 has 14 residues. The V gene's germline CDR1 is SSHAT and CDR2 FNYEAQ (reference sequence). The CDR3 region has the DNA TGTGCCAGCAGCTTAGGAGGGAGGGGCGAGACCCAGTACTTC. Translated: CASSLGGRGETQYF.

This chain joins TRBV15 and TRBJ1-2; D call uncertain. The CDR3 extends over 12 amino acids. Germline V CDR1 and CDR2: LNHNV, YYDKDF (reference sequence). Trimming cost V 0 bases and J 8 bases, with 7 bases left between them. The CDR3 DNA sequence: TGTGCCACCAGCAGAGACAGTTGGGGCTACACCTTC. This codes for CATSRDSWGYTF.

J is TRBJ1-1 and V is TRBV7-9; 9 bases fit TRBD1. The ends lost 5 bases at V and 1 base at J; junction bases unmatched: 8. Germline CDR1 SEHNR, CDR2 FQNEAQ (reference sequence). The CDR3 consists of 16 residues. Here the CDR3 DNA reads TGTGCCAGCAGCACAACTGGGACAGGGCCGAACACTGAAGCTTTCTTT. This codes for CASSTTGTGPNTEAFF.

The chain couples TRBV7-2 to TRBJ2-1; 15 bases fit TRBD2. V shed 5 bases and J 7 bases; nucleotides not matched to a gene: 6. Germline V gene sequence: CDR1 SGHTA, CDR2 FQGNSA. This CDR3 is built from 16 residues. The CDR3 spells CASSPRTSGRVNEQFF. The CDR3 nucleotides read TGTGCCAGCAGCCCTCGGACTAGCGGGAGGGTGAATGAGCAGTTCTTC.

The chain has TRBV6-6 and TRBJ2-3; 9 bases are shared with TRBD2. In germline, CDR1 is MNHNY, CDR2 SVGAGI (reference sequence). The CDR3 extends over 15 amino acids. Losses at the gene ends were 0 bases for V and 4 bases for J; bases not matched to a gene: 2. The CDR3 nucleotides are TGTGCCAGCAGTTACTCGGGACTAGCAGCAGATACGCAGTATTTT. Protein product: CASSYSGLAADTQYF.

The CDR3 here is CASRGDRGNEQYF. In DNA form, the CDR3 reads TGTGCCAGCAGAGGGGACAGGGGGAACGAGCAGTACTTC. V usage is TRBV5-4 and J usage is TRBJ2-7, with 11 bases lining up with TRBD1. CDR3 length: 13 amino acids. V lost 5 bases to trimming and J lost 5 bases; unmatched junction nucleotides: 3. From germline, CDR1 is SGHNT and CDR2 YYREEE (reference sequence). Filled out from reference TRBV5-4 and TRBJ2-7, the complete variable domain reads ETGVTQSPTHLIKTRGQQVTLRCSSQSGHNTVSWYQQALGQGPQFIFQYYREEENGRGNFPPRFSGLQFPNYSSELNVNALELDDSALYLCASRGDRGNEQYFGPGTRLTVT.

The chain recombines TRBV13 with TRBJ2-7; 7 bases fit TRBD1. With V trimmed by 0 bases and J by 5 bases, 4 bases remained unmatched. The CDR3 length is 14 residues. Germline CDR1 reads PRHDT; CDR2 reads FYEKMQ (reference sequence). In DNA form, the CDR3 reads TGTGCCAGCAGCTTAGGAGGGGGCTTCGACGAGCAGTACTTC. It specifies CASSLGGGFDEQYF.

The V call is TRBV2, the J call TRBJ2-7; TRBD1 is a possible D gene (6 bases). CDR3 length: 13 amino acids. V lost 7 bases, J lost 5 bases, and 15 bases lay in between. Germline V gene lookup returns CDR1 SNHLY and CDR2 FYNNEI. In DNA form, the CDR3 reads TGTGCCAGCATTTCGTCAGGGGAAGACGAGCAGTACTTC. This encodes CASISSGEDEQYF.

The V and J genes are TRBV11-2 and TRBJ2-1, with 12 bases aligning to TRBD2. This CDR3 is 16 amino acids long. V gave up 5 bases and J gave up 4 bases; unmatched junction bases: 6. Germline assignment: CDR1 SGHAT and CDR2 FQNNGV. CDR3 sequence: CASSTTLAGGYNEQFF. CDR3 coding DNA: TGTGCCAGCAGCACTACACTAGCGGGGGGTTACAATGAGCAGTTCTTC.

This clone was counted only a few times. V usage is TRBV27 and J usage is TRBJ1-5; 7 nucleotides match TRBD1. The CDR3 runs to 15 residues. The junction had 10 bases not matched to a gene; V was cut back by 6 bases and J by 5 bases. Germline loops: CDR1 MNHEY, CDR2 SMNVEV (reference sequence). CDR3 in amino acids: CASRSTGLWDQPQHF. CDR3 bases: TGTGCCAGCAGGTCGACAGGGTTGTGGGATCAGCCCCAGCATTTT.

The J gene is TRBJ2-7, the V gene TRBV5-6; 7 bases are a match to TRBD2. The CDR3 extends over 13 amino acids. V gave up 4 bases and J gave up 2 bases; unmatched junction bases: 3. Germline loops: CDR1 SGHDT, CDR2 YYEEEE. The CDR3 loop reads CASSLAAPYEQYF. The DNA for the CDR3 is TGTGCCAGCAGCCTAGCGGCACCCTACGAGCAGTACTTC.

The chain recombines TRBV2 with TRBJ2-5; possibly TRBD2 for D (6 bases). With 7 bases removed from V and 2 bases from J, the gap between germline ends came to 17 bases. Germline V gene lookup returns CDR1 SNHLY and CDR2 FYNNEI. The CDR3 has 15 residues. The CDR3 spells CASTWVAERQETQYF. The DNA for the CDR3 is TGTGCCAGCACTTGGGTAGCGGAGCGACAAGAGACCCAGTACTTC.

This clone appeared a single time. The V and J genes are TRBV2 and TRBJ1-5; tentatively, D is TRBD1 (6 bases). From germline, CDR1 is SNHLY and CDR2 FYNNEI. The CDR3 length is 12 residues. With 7 bases removed from V and 6 bases from J, the gap between germline ends came to 10 bases. This CDR3 reads CASNRAAQPQHF. CDR3 nucleotide sequence: TGTGCCAGCAACAGGGCGGCTCAGCCCCAGCATTTT.

There are a few counts of this clone. V is TRBV7-9 and J is TRBJ1-5; TRBD1 might be the D (5 bases). Germline CDR1 SEHNR, CDR2 FQNEAQ (reference sequence). Trimming shortened V by 0 bases and J by 1 base, and 7 bases separated the two germline ends. This CDR3 is built from 15 residues. The CDR3 is CASSLARQSNQPQHF. CDR3 nucleotide sequence: TGTGCCAGCAGCTTAGCTCGACAGAGCAATCAGCCCCAGCATTTT.

This sequence joins TRBV5-4 and TRBJ2-3, with D tentatively TRBD2 (5 bases). CDR1 and CDR2 from the germline V gene are SGHNT and YYREEE (reference sequence). Trimming removed 1 base from V and 0 bases from J, with 12 bases in between. This CDR3 is built from 16 residues. CDR3 sequence: CASSLWASSSTDTQYF. CDR3 coding DNA: TGTGCCAGCAGCTTGTGGGCTAGCAGCAGCACAGATACGCAGTATTTT.